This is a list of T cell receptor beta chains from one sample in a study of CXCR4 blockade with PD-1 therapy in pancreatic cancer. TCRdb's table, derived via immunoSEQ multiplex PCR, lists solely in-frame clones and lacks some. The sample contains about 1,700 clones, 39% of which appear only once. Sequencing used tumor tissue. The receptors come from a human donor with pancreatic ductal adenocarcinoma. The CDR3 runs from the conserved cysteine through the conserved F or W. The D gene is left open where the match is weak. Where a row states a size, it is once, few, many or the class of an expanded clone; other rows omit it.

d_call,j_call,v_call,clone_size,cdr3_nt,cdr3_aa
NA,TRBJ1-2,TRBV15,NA,TGTGCCACCAGCAGAAATAGAGGACAGAACTATGGCTACACCTTC,CATSRNRGQNYGYTF
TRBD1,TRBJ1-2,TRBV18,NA,TGTGCCAGCTCACCGGGACAGGGGGCGAGAGGCTACACCTTC,CASSPGQGARGYTF
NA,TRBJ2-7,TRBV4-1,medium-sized,TGCGCCAGCAGCCCCGGGGAGGACTACGAGCAGTACTTC,CASSPGEDYEQYF
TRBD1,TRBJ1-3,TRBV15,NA,TGTGCCACCAGCAGAAACAGGGGGCTGGCTGGAAACACCATATATTTT,CATSRNRGLAGNTIYF
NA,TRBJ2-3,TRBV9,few,TGTGCCAGCAGCGTAGGGGACCAGCCGGGAGATACGCAGTATTTT,CASSVGDQPGDTQYF
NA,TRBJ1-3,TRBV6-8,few,TGTGCCAGCAGTCAAGGACAGCACTCTGGAAACACCATATATTTT,CASSQGQHSGNTIYF
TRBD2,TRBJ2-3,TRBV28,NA,TGTGCCAGCAGTCCCGGACTAGCGGGAGCCCTATCCACAGATACGCAGTATTTT,CASSPGLAGALSTDTQYF
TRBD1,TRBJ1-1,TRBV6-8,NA,TGTGCCAGCAGACGCGACAGGGGGTGGAAACAACCGGCTACTGAAGCTTTCTTT,CASRRDRGWKQPATEAFF
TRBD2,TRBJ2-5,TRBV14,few,TGTGCCAGCAGCCAAGATTTCGGCCTAGCGGGGGGACAGACCCAGTACTTC,CASSQDFGLAGGQTQYF
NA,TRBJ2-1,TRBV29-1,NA,TGCAGCGTTACCTCGAGCTCCTACAATGAGCAGTTCTTC,CSVTSSSYNEQFF
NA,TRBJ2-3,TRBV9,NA,TGTGCCAGCAGTGAAGTACAAGATACGCAGTATTTT,CASSEVQDTQYF
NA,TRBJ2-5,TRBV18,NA,TGTGCCAGCTCTTTCCAACTGGACGGTAAAGAGACCCAGTACTTC,CASSFQLDGKETQYF
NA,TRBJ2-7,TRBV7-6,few,TGTGCTAGCAGCCTCGACCGGGTGGGCTACGAGCAGTACTTC,CASSLDRVGYEQYF
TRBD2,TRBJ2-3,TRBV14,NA,TGTGCCAGCAGCCAAGATCAGAGCGGGAGGGCGAATACGCAGTATTTT,CASSQDQSGRANTQYF
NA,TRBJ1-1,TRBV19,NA,TGTGCCAGCCAAGCCCCGGCTACTGAAGCTTTCTTT,CASQAPATEAFF
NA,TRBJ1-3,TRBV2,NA,TGTGCCAGCAGTGAAGGGCAGTACTCTGGAAACACCATATATTTT,CASSEGQYSGNTIYF
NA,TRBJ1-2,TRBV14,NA,TGTGCCAGCAGCCAAGGTCAGGACAGAGGAGACTACACCTTC,CASSQGQDRGDYTF
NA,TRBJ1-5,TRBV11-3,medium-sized,TGTGCCAGCAGCTCGACAGGTGCGGGCAATCAGCCCCAGCATTTT,CASSSTGAGNQPQHF
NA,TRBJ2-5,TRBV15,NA,TGTGCCACCAGCAGAGAGGCAGGCCAAGAGACCCAGTACTTC,CATSREAGQETQYF
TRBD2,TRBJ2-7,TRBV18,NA,TGTGCCAGCTCACACGGTTGGGGTTTTAGCGGGAGAATGTCCTACGAGCAGTACTTC,CASSHGWGFSGRMSYEQYF
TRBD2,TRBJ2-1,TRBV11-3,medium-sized,TGTGCCAGCAGCCCGGACGGGGTGGGGGGGTACAATGAGCAGTTCTTC,CASSPDGVGGYNEQFF
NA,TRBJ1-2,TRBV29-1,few,TGCAGCGTTGGGAAGGGAGAGGACTATGGCTACACCTTC,CSVGKGEDYGYTF
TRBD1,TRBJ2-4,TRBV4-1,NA,TGCGCCAGCGGCGACAGGGTGTTTTTGGACATTCAGTACTTC,CASGDRVFLDIQYF
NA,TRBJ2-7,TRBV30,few,TGTGCCTGGAGTGATAACGAGGGGGGCGAGCAGTACTTC,CAWSDNEGGEQYF
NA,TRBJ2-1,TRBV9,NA,TGTGCCAGCCTGGGATTCCTCGGCAATGAGCAGTTCTTC,CASLGFLGNEQFF
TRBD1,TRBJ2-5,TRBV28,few,TGTGCCAGCCGTGGACAGGGCTTAGAGACCCAGTACTTC,CASRGQGLETQYF
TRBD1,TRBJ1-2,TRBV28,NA,TGTGCCATCCGAGGGACAGGGGGCAGATATGGCTACACCTTC,CAIRGTGGRYGYTF
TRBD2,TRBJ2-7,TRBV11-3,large,TGTGCCAGCAGCTTTAGCGGGAGCTCCTACGAGCAGTACTTC,CASSFSGSSYEQYF
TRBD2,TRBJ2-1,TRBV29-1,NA,TGCAGCGTTGAGGGACTAGGTGGGGCCTACAATGAGCAGTTCTTC,CSVEGLGGAYNEQFF
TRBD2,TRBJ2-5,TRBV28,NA,TGTGCCAGCAGCACGACTAGCGGGACCCAAGAGACCCAGTACTTC,CASSTTSGTQETQYF
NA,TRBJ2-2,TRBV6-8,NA,TGTGCCAGCAGTCGGACGGACACCGGGGAGCTGTTTTTT,CASSRTDTGELFF
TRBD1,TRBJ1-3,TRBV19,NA,TGTGCCAGTAGCATCACCGGGACAGGGACAAACACCATATATTTT,CASSITGTGTNTIYF
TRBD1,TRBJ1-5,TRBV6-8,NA,TGTGCCAGCAGTACATCCGGGACAGGGGGAAATCAGCCCCAGCATTTT,CASSTSGTGGNQPQHF